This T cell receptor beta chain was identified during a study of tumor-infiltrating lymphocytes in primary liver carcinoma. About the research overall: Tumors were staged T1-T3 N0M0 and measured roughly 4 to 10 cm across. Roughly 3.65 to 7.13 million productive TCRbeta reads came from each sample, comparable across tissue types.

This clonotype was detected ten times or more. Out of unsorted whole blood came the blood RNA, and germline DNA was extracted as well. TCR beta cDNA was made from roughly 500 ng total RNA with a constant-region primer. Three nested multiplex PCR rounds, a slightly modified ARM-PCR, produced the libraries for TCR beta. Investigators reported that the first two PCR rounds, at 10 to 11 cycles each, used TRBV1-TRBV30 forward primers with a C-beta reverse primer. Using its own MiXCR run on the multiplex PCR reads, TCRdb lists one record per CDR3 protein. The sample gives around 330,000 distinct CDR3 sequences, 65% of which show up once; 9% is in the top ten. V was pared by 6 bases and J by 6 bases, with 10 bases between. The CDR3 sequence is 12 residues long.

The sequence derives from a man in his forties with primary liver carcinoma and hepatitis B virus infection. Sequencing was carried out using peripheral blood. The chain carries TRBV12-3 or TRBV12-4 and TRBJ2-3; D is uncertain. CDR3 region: CASSLGRDTQYF. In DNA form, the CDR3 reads TGTGCCAGCAGCCTCGGGCGGGATACGCAGTATTTT.